This TCR beta chain was captured in a study of response to subunit inactivated influenza vaccine. General study findings and limits: It was suggested by the authors that few new T cells are recruited by each seasonal influenza vaccination.

This clonotype was seen at least ten times. The antigen is unknown. The germline V gene encodes CDR1 SNHLY and CDR2 FYNNEI. V was cut by 5 bases and J by 0 bases, with 9 bases left in between. CDR3 length equals 14 residues. TCRdb analysed the RT-PCR reads with MiXCR anew, one entry per CDR3 protein. The sample includes about 520,000 distinct CDR3 sequences, approximately 7.2% seen only once; the top ten take around 12%. The chain couples TRBV2 to TRBJ2-3; D gene ambiguous. The sample in question was PBMCs from blood, obtained around 25 months after vaccination. The TCR was taken from a man aged 45-69 years who received an inactivated influenza vaccine. Here the CDR3 reads CASSLVDSTDTQYF. In DNA, the CDR3 is TGTGCCAGCAGTCTTGTCGACAGCACAGATACGCAGTATTTT.